The clone carrying this TCR beta chain has a count of ten or more. The antigen is undetermined. MiXCR, applied by TCRdb to the RACE reads, yields one record per CDR3 protein. Of approximately 370,000 distinct CDR3 sequences listed, around 5.5% are singletons. Germline V lookup: CDR1 LGHDT, CDR2 YNNKEL (reference sequence). The CDR3 has 17 residues. The J segment lost 5 bases and the V segment lost 0 bases, leaving 8 bases of the junction unmatched. This sample was included in a study of human T cells and chemical hapten exposure. Background on the study: Patients were mainly female, each with alopecia areata, totalis or universalis.

General observations from the study: DPC sensitization produced no change in TCRs with frequency above 1 in 1000. Expanded TCRs grouped into significantly more large CDR3 similarity clusters than controls produced.

The time point was: pre-sensitization, week 0. As to treatment: therapeutic diphenylcyclopropenone sensitization with weekly scalp DPC. Total RNA extraction was carried out from unfractionated whole blood. The sequence was obtained from a young woman with alopecia areata. Some clones in this sample may be carry-over from other donors' samples. The chain is built from TRBV3-1 and TRBJ2-3; 10 positions agree with TRBD2. The sample here was whole blood, taken in connection with sensitization to the hapten diphenylcyclopropenone (DPC). The CDR3 protein is CASSQDFPSGGGDTQYF. DNA for the CDR3: TGTGCCAGCAGCCAAGATTTTCCTAGCGGGGGCGGAGATACGCAGTATTTT.